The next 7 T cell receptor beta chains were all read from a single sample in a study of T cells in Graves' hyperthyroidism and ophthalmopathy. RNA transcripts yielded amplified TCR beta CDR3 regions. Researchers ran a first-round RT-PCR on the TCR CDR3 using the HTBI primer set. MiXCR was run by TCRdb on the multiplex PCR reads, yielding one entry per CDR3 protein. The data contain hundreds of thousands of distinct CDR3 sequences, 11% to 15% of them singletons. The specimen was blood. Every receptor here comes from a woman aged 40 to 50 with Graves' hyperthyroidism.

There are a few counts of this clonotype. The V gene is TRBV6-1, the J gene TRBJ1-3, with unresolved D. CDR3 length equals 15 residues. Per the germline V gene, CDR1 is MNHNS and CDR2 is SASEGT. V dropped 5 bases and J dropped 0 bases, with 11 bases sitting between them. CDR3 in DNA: TGTGCCAGCAGTCAACGAGGGCTCTCTGGAAACACCATATATTTT. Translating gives CASSQRGLSGNTIYF.

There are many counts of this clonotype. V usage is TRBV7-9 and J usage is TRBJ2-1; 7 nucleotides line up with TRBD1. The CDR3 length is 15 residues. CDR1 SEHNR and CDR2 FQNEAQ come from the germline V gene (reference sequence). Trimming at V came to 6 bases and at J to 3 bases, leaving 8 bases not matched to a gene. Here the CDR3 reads CASSPTTGFYNEQFF. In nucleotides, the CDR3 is TGTGCCAGCAGTCCTACGACAGGGTTCTACAATGAGCAGTTCTTC.

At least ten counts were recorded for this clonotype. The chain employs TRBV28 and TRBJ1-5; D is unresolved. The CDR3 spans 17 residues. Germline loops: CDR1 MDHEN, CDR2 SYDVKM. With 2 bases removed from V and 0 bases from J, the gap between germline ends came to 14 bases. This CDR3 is CASSLVQVLDSNQPQHF. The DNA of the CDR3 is TGTGCCAGCAGTTTAGTCCAGGTACTTGATAGCAATCAGCCCCAGCATTTT.

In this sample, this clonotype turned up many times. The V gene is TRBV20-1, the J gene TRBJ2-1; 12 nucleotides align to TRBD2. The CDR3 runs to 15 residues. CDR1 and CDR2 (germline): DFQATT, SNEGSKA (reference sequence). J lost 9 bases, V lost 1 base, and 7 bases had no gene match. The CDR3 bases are TGCAGTGCTAGAGTCCTAGCGGGAGGGCCGGTTGAGCAGTTCTTC. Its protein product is CSARVLAGGPVEQFF.

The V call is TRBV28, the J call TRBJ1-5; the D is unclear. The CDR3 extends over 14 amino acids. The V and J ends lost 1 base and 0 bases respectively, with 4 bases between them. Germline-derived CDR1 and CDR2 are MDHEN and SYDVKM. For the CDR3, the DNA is TGTGCCAGCAGTTTATTTGATAGCAATCAGCCCCAGCATTTT. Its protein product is CASSLFDSNQPQHF.

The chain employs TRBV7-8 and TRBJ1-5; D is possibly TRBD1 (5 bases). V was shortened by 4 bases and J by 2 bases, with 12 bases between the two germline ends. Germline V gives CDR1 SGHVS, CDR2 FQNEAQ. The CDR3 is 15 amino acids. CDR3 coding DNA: TGTGCCAGCAGCTCAGGCAGGGTTGGCAATCAGCCCCAGCATTTT. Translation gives CASSSGRVGNQPQHF. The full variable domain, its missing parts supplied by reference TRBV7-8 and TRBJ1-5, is GAGVSQSPRYKVAKRGQDVALRCDPISGHVSLFWYQQALGQGPEFLTYFQNEAQLDKSGLPSDRFFAERPEGSVSTLKIQRTQQEDSAVYLCASSSGRVGNQPQHFGDGTRLSIL.

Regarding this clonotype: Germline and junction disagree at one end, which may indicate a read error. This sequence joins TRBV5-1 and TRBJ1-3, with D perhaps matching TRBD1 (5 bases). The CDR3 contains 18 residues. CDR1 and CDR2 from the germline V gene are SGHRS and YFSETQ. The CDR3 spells CASSLGLAGRGSGNTTYF. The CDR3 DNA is TGCGCCAGCAGCTTGGGATTGGCAGGGCGAGGGTCTGGAAACACCACATATTTT.